The clone carrying this T cell receptor beta chain was seen a handful of times. Its antigen is not identified. J gave up 6 bases and V 1 base, and 4 bases lay outside the gene matches. The germline gives CDR1 LNHDA, CDR2 SQIVND (reference sequence). There are 15 residues in the CDR3. These data belong to a study of cytomegalovirus exposure and HLA in healthy donors. About the study: The study placed roughly four fifths of its 398 genotyped donors in the Caucasian-associated ancestry cluster.

Primers included in the PCR were 60 Vbeta and 13 Jbeta primers. Clones were sequenced by immunoSEQ multiplex PCR, and TCRdb holds only the in-frame ones, with some missing. Among approximately 110,000 clones listed, 77% were seen once. Notes on the study in general: A missense DCLRE1C variant was associated with V- and J-gene trimming of TCR beta chains in a later analysis, and an independent cohort replicated the association. Later, TCR association rates were found to vary by HLA locus, highest for DRB1 and lowest for HLA-C.

Sample: PBMCs. The sequence was obtained from a human donor in good health. The chain joins TRBV19 to TRBJ1-5; 9 bases agree with TRBD1. The CDR3 bases are TGTGCCAGTAGTATAGGGGACAGGGCGGCTCAGCCCCAGCATTTT. Translating it yields CASSIGDRAAQPQHF. Looking up the rest from reference TRBV19 and TRBJ1-5 gives the full variable domain: DGGITQSPKYLFRKEGQNVTLSCEQNLNHDAMYWYRQDPGQGLRLIYYSQIVNDFQKGDIAEGYSVSREKKESFPLTVTSAQKNPTAFYLCASSIGDRAAQPQHFGDGTRLSIL.